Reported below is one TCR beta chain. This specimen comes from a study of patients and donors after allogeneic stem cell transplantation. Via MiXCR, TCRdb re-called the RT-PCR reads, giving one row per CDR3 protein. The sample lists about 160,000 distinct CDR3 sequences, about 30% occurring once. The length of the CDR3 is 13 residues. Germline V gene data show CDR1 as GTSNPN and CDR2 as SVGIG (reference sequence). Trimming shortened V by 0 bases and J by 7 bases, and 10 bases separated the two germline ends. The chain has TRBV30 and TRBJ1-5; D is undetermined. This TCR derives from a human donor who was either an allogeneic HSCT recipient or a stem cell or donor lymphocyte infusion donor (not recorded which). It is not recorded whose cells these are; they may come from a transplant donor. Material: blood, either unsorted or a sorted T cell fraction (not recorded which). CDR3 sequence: CAWSVRRRQPQHF. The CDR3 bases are TGTGCCTGGAGTGTACGTCGCCGGCAGCCCCAGCATTTT.